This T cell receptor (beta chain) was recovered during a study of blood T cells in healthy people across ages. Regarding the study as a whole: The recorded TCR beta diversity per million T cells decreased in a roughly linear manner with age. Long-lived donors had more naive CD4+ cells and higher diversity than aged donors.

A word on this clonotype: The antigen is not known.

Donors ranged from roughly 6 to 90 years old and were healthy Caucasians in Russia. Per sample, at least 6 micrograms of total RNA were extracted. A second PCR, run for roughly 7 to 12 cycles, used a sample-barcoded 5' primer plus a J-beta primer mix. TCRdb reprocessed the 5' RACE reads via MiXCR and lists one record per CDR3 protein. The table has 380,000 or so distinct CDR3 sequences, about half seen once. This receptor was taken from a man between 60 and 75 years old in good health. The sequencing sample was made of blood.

This chain's CDR3 is CASSLGGGDTEAFF. The CDR3 DNA reads TGTGCCAGCAGTTTAGGGGGAGGGGACACTGAAGCTTTCTTT. The chain is built from TRBV28 and TRBJ1-1, with D perhaps TRBD1 (5 bases). Germline V gene lookup returns CDR1 MDHEN and CDR2 SYDVKM. The CDR3 runs 14 residues. V was pared by 2 bases and J by 3 bases, with 10 bases between. Full variable domain (remainder filled in from reference TRBV28 and TRBJ1-1): DVKVTQSSRYLVKRTGEKVFLECVQDMDHENMFWYRQDPGLGLRLIYFSYDVKMKEKGDIPEGYSVSREKKERFSLILESASTNQTSMYLCASSLGGGDTEAFFGQGTRLTVV.